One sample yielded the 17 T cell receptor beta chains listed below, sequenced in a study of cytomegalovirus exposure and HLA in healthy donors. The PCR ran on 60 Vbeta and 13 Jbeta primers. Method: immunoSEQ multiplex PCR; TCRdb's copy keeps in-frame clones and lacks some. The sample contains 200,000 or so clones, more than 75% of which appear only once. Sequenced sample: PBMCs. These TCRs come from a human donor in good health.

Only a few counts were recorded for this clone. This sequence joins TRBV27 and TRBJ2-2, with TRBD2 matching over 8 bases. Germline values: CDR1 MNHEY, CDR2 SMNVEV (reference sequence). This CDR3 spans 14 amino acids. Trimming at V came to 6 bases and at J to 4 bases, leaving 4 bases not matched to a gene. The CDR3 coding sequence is TGTGCCAGCAGCAGACTAGCGAGCACCGGGGAGCTGTTTTTT. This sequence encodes CASSRLASTGELFF.

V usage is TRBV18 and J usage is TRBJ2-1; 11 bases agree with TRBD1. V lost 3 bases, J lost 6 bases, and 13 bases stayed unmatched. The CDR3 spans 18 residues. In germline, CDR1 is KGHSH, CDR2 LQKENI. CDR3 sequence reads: CASSPYKSGTGGGNEQFF. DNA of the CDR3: TGTGCCAGCTCACCGTATAAATCCGGGACAGGGGGTGGCAATGAGCAGTTCTTC.

The CDR3 sequence is CASSEQPAGGAKNIQYF. In nucleotides, the CDR3 is TGTGCCAGCAGTGAACAGCCGGCGGGAGGGGCCAAAAACATTCAGTACTTC. V usage is TRBV2 and J usage is TRBJ2-4, with 9 nucleotides matching TRBD2. The CDR3 length is 17 residues. Germline V lookup: CDR1 SNHLY, CDR2 FYNNEI. V was pared by 2 bases and J by 1 base, with 6 bases of the junction left unmatched.

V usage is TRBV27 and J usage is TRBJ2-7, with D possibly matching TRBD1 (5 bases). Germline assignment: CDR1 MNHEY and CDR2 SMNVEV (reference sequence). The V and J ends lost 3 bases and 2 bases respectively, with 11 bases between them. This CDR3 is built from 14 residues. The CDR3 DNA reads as TGTGCCAGCAGTTTCAGGGCAGGGCCCTACGAGCAGTACTTC. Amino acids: CASSFRAGPYEQYF.

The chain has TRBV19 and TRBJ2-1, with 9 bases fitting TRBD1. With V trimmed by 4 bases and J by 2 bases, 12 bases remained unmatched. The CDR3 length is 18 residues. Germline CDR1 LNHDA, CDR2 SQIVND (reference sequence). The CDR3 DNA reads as TGTGCCAGTAGTACTGCAACAGGGGGCGCGATCGCCTACAATGAGCAGTTCTTC. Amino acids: CASSTATGGAIAYNEQFF.

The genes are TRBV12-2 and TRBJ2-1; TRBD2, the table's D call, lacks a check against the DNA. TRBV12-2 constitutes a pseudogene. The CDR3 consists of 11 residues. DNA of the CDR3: TGTGCAAGTCGCCCAGGACTAGTTCGGTTCTTC. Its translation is CASRPGLVRFF.

The CDR3 DNA follows: TGTGCCAGCAGCTTGGGACTAGCGGGATCCGAGCAGTACTTC. This translates into CASSLGLAGSEQYF. The genes are TRBV14 and TRBJ2-7; TRBD2 matches at 13 bases. V dropped 5 bases and J dropped 6; count of bases not matched to a gene: 4. CDR3 length: 14 amino acids. Per germline, CDR1 SGHDN and CDR2 FVKESK.

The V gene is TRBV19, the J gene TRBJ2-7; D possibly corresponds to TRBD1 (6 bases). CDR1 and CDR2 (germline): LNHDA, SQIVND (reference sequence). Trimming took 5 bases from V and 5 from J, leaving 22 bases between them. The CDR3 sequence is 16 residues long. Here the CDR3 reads CASSAWTAQGVHEQYF. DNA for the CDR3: TGTGCCAGTAGTGCCTGGACAGCTCAGGGTGTCCACGAGCAGTACTTC. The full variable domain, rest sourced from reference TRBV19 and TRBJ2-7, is DGGITQSPKYLFRKEGQNVTLSCEQNLNHDAMYWYRQDPGQGLRLIYYSQIVNDFQKGDIAEGYSVSREKKESFPLTVTSAQKNPTAFYLCASSAWTAQGVHEQYFGPGTRLTVT.

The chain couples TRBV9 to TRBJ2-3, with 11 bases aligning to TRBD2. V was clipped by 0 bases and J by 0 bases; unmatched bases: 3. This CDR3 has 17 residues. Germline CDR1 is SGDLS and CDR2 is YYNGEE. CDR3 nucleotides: TGTGCCAGCAGCGTAGGATCTAGCGGGGGGAGCACAGATACGCAGTATTTT. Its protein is CASSVGSSGGSTDTQYF.

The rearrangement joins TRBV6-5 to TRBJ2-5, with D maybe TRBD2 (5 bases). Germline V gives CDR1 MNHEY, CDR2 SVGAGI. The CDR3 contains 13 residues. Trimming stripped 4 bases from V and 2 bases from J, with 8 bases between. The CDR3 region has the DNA TGTGCCAGCAGTTGGACTGCTCAAGAGACCCAGTACTTC. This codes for CASSWTAQETQYF.

CDR3 nucleotide sequence: TGTGCCAGCAGCTTGGCAGACATGAGATACGAGCAGTACTTC. This translates into CASSLADMRYEQYF. The chain recombines TRBV7-8 with TRBJ2-7, with unresolved D. This CDR3 contains 14 residues. V lost 3 bases and J lost 4, with 13 bases in between. Germline CDR1 and CDR2: SGHVS and FQNEAQ.

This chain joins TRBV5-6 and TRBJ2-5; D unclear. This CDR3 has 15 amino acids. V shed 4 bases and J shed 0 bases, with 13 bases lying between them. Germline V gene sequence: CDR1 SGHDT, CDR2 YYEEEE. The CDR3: CASSATTEYQETQYF. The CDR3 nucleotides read TGTGCCAGCAGCGCCACAACAGAATACCAAGAGACCCAGTACTTC.

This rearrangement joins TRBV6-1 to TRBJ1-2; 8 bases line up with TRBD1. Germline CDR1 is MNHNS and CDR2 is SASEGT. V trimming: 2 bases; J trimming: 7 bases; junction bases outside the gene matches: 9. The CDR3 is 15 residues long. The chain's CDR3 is CASSEFRGPFFGYTF. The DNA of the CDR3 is TGTGCCAGCAGTGAATTCAGGGGGCCGTTTTTTGGCTACACCTTC.

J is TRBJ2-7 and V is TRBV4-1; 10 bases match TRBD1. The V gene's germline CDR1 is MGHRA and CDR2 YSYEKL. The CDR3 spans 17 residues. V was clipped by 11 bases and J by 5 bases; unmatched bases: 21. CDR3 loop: CASSARDRGSGTHEQYF. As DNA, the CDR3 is TGCGCCTCTTCGGCCCGGGACAGGGGAAGCGGGACCCACGAGCAGTACTTC.

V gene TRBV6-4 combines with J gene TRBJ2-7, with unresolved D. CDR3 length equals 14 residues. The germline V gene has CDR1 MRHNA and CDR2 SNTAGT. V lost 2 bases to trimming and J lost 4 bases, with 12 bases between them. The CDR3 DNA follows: TGTGCCAGCAGTGACAGCCAACAGTTTTACGAGCAGTACTTC. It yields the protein CASSDSQQFYEQYF.

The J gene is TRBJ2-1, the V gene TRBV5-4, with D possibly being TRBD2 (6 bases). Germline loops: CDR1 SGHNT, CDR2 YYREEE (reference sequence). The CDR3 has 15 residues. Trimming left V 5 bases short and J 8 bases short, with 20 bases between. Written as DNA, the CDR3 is TGTGCCAGCAGTCAAAGACCCGGTTGGGGGGATGAGCAGTTCTTC. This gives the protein CASSQRPGWGDEQFF.

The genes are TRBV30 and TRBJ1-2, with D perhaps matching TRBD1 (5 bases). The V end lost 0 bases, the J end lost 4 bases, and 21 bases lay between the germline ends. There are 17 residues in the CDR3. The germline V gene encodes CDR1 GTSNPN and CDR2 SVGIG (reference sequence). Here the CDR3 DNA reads TGTGCCTGGAGTGTAGGGTTTCCGCCCCAGGGAGGCTATGGCTACACCTTC. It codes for CAWSVGFPPQGGYGYTF. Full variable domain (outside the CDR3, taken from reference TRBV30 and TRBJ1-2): SQTIHQWPATLVQPVGSPLSLECTVEGTSNPNLYWYRQAAGRGLQLLFYSVGIGQISSEVPQNLSASRPQDRQFILSSKKLLLSDSGFYLCAWSVGFPPQGGYGYTFGSGTRLTVV.